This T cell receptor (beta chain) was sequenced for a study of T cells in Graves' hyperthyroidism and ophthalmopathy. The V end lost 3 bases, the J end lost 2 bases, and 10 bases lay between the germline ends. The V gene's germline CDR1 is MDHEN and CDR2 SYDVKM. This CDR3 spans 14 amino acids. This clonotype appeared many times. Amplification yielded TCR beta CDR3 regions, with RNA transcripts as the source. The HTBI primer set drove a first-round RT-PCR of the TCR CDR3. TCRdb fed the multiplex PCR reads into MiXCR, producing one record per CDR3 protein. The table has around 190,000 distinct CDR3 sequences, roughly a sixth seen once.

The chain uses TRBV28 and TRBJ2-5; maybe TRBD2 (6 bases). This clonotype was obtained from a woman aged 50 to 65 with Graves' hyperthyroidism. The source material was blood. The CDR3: CASSLAGSQETQYF. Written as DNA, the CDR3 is TGTGCCAGCAGTTTGGCGGGAAGTCAAGAGACCCAGTACTTC.